This T cell receptor beta chain was obtained from a study of T-cell reconstitution after alpha-beta-depleted transplantation in children. Unique molecular identifiers were used in preparing the TCRbeta library. MiXCR was run by TCRdb on the PCR reads, yielding one entry per CDR3 protein. The data hold about 980,000 distinct CDR3 sequences, with around 30% observed a single time. V gave up 0 bases and J gave up 4 bases, with 10 bases separating them. Germline V gives CDR1 KGHSH, CDR2 LQKENI. The CDR3 has 15 amino acids. Study results and limitations: Where some patients showed high TCRbeta diversity at day 60, it came from recipient T cells and thymic progenitors that had survived.

Worth noting for this clonotype: Antigen unknown.

The receptor was derived from a boy under three years old who had a stem cell transplant for SCID, so the T cells may come from the graft donor. Sample: PBMCs, mostly from graft donor cells, taken 360 days after TCRalphabeta/CD19-depleted stem cell transplant. The chain links TRBV18 to TRBJ2-1; D may match TRBD1 or TRBD2 (5 bases each). CDR3 nucleotide sequence: TGTGCCAGCTCACCACCGGGGGTTAGGTACAATGAGCAGTTCTTC. Protein: CASSPPGVRYNEQFF.